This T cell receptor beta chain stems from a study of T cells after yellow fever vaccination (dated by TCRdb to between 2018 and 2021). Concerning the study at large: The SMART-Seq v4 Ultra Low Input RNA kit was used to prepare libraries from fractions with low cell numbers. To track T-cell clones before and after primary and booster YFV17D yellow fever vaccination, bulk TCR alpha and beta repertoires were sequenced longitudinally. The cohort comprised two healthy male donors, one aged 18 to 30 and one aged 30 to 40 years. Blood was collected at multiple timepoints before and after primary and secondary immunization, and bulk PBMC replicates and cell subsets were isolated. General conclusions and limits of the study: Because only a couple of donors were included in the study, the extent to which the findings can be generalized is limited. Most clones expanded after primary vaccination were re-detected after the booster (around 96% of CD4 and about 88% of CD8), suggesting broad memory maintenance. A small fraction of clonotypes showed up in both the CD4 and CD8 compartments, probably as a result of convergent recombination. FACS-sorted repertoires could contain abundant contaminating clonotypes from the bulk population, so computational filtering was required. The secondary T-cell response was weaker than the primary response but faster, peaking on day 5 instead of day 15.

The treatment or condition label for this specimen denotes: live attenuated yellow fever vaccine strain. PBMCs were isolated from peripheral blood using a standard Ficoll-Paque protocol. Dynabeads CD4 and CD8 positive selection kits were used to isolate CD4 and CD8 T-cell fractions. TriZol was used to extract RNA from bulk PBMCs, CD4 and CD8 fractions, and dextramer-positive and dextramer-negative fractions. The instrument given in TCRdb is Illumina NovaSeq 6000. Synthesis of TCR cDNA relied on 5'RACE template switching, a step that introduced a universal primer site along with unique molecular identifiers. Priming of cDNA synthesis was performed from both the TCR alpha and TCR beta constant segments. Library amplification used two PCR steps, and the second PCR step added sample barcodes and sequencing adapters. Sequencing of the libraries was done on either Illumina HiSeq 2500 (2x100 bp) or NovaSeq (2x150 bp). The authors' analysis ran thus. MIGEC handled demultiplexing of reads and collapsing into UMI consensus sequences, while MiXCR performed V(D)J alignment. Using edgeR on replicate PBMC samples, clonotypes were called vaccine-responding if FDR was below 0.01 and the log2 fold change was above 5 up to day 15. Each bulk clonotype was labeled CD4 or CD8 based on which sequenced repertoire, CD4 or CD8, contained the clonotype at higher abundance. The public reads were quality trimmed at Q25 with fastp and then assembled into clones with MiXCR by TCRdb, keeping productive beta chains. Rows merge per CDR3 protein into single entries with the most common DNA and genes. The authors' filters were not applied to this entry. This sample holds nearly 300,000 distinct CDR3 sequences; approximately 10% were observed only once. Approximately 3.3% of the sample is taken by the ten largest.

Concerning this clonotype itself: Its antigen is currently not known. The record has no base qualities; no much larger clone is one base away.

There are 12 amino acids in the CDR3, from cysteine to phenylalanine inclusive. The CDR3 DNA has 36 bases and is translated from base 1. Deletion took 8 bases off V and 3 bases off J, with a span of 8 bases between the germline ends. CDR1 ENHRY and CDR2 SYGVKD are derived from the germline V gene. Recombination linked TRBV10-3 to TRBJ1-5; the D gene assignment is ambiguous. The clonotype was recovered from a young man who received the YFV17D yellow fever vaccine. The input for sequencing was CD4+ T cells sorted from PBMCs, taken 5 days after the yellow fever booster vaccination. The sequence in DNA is TGTGCCATCGGCAGTCTCAATCAGCCCCAGCATTTT. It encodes CAIGSLNQPQHF.